Detailed here is one TCR beta chain. The CDR3 contains 17 residues. Trimming at V came to 0 bases and at J to 5 bases, leaving 7 bases not matched to a gene. The germline V gene encodes CDR1 SGHDN and CDR2 FVKESK. Study processing details: Amplification from reference gene primers served as the basis for estimated nucleated cell counts. The assay was immunoSEQ multiplex PCR, and TCRdb's table has in-frame clones only and misses some. The V and J calls and clone size are taken from that table; D and trimming were inferred from the DNA. The data show around 200,000 clones, approximately 79% seen once. These data are taken from a study of blood T cell repertoires in COVID-19. Study in general: Samples came from the United States, Italy and Spain, spanning acute and convalescent COVID-19. PBMCs, B-cell-depleted T cells, or T cells provided the cDNA or gDNA that made up the material.

The TCR comes from a man aged 25-45 years with active or convalescent COVID-19. The sample comprised peripheral blood. The V gene is TRBV14, the J gene TRBJ2-5; 12 bases agree with TRBD2. The CDR3 spells CASSQEIGLAGRETQYF. In DNA form, the CDR3 reads TGTGCCAGCAGCCAAGAGATCGGACTAGCGGGGAGGGAGACCCAGTACTTC.